Shown below are 4 T cell receptor beta chains from a single sample sequenced in a study of cytomegalovirus exposure and HLA in healthy donors. PCR amplification relied on 60 Vbeta primers (plus 13 Jbeta primers). Repertoires were generated with immunoSEQ multiplex PCR, while TCRdb's copy carries only in-frame clones and drops some. The repertoire includes 150,000 to 200,000 clones, 75% to 90% of them detected once, and approximately 4% sits in the top ten. Sequencing used PBMCs. The receptors stem from a man aged 45-65 years in good health and CMV-seropositive.

The chain joins TRBV5-4 to TRBJ1-6; D unclear. V lost 5 bases and J lost 3, with 9 bases in between. The CDR3 length is 14 residues. Per germline, CDR1 SGHNT and CDR2 YYREEE (reference sequence). The DNA of the CDR3 is TGTGCCAGCAGTCGGCAGGACTATAATTCACCCCTCCACTTT. It translates to CASSRQDYNSPLHF.

The chain combines TRBV5-1 with TRBJ1-4; D may be TRBD1 (6 bases). V lost 0 bases and J lost 3, with 15 bases in between. The CDR3 is 17 residues long. Germline values: CDR1 SGHRS, CDR2 YFSETQ. CDR3 residues: CASSLVGVGAPNEKLFF. As DNA, the CDR3 is TGCGCCAGCAGCTTGGTCGGGGTGGGGGCGCCTAATGAAAAACTGTTTTTT.

The chain has TRBV5-1 and TRBJ2-1, with a tentative D call TRBD2 (7 bases). The CDR3 contains 16 residues. CDR1 is SGHRS and CDR2 is YFSETQ in the germline V gene. Trimming stripped 7 bases from V and 5 bases from J, with 22 bases between. The CDR3 DNA follows: TGCGCCAGCTCCGACAGGACTAGTCTTGGGAACAATGAGCAGTTCTTC. Translated, it gives CASSDRTSLGNNEQFF. The entire variable domain, with the rest obtained from reference TRBV5-1 and TRBJ2-1, is as follows: KAGVTQTPRYLIKTRGQQVTLSCSPISGHRSVSWYQQTPGQGLQFLFEYFSETQRNKGNFPGRFSGRQFSNSRSEMNVSTLELGDSALYLCASSDRTSLGNNEQFFGPGTRLTVL.

The chain joins TRBV19 to TRBJ1-1; D call uncertain. The CDR3 loop spans 13 amino acids. CDR1 is LNHDA and CDR2 is SQIVND in the germline V gene (reference sequence). The V end lost 3 bases, the J end lost 5 bases, and 10 bases lay between the germline ends. CDR3: CASSIGVGTEAFF. In nucleotides, the CDR3 is TGTGCCAGTAGTATCGGGGTGGGGACTGAAGCTTTCTTT.